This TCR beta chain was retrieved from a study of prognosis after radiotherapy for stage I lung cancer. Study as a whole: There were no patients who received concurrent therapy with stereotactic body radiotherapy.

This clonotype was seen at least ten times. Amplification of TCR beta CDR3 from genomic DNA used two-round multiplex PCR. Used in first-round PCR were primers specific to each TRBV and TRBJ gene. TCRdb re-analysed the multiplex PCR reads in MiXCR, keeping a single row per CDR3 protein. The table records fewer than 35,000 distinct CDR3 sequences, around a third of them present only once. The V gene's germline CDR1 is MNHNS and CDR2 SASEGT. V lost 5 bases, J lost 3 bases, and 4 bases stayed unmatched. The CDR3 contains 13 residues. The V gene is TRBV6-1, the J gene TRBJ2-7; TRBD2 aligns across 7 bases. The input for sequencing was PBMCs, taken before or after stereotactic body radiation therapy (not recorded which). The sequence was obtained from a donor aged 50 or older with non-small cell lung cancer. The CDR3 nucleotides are TGTGCCAGCAGTCTAGCGGCCTTCTACGAGCAGTACTTC. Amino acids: CASSLAAFYEQYF.